This passage covers 24 T cell receptor beta chains from one sample sequenced in a study of sequential checkpoint blockade in melanoma. Some clones are missing from TCRdb's copy, which holds only in-frame ones; the method was immunoSEQ multiplex PCR. The data contain about 28,000 clones, approximately 83% of them singletons. Indicated treatment: randomized to nivolumab then ipilimumab (arm A) or the reverse (arm B). Sequencing used CD8+ T cells sorted from blood (inferred from file names), obtained from a patient given nivolumab and ipilimumab in sequence. The receptors here all came from a human donor with melanoma.

This chain uses TRBV27 with TRBJ2-1; unclear D gene. V lost 4 bases to trimming and J lost 9 bases, with 13 bases between them. CDR1 and CDR2 from the germline V gene are MNHEY and SMNVEV (reference sequence). The CDR3 has 13 residues. The CDR3 DNA is TGTGCCAGCAGTTCGCTGAAGCATAGTGAGCAGTTCTTC. Residues: CASSSLKHSEQFF.

This clone has a handful of counts. The chain couples TRBV5-8 to TRBJ1-2; TRBD1 is a possible D gene (6 bases). The germline CDR1 and CDR2 sequences are SGHTS and YDEGEE. The CDR3 runs to 14 residues. Trimming stripped 4 bases from V and 5 bases from J, with 15 bases between. The CDR3 region is CASSERTVLYGYTF. For the CDR3, the DNA is TGTGCCAGCAGCGAGCGGACAGTCCTTTATGGCTACACCTTC.

This clone was seen just once. The chain combines TRBV7-3 with TRBJ2-5, with 8 bases aligning to TRBD2. The trim removed 8 bases at V and 5 bases at J, leaving 13 bases unmatched. Germline CDR1 reads SGHTA; CDR2 reads FQGTGA. This CDR3 spans 15 amino acids. CDR3 protein: CASGPGLGRDETQYF. In DNA form, the CDR3 reads TGTGCCAGCGGCCCGGGACTAGGGAGGGATGAGACCCAGTACTTC.

The chain recombines TRBV27 with TRBJ2-7, with 7 nucleotides matching TRBD2. CDR3 size: 15 residues. The V gene end was trimmed by 6 bases and the J gene end by 0 bases; junction bases not matched to a gene: 8. Germline V CDR1 and CDR2: MNHEY, SMNVEV (reference sequence). DNA of the CDR3: TGTGCCAGCAGGGGCACATGGGAGGGCTCCTACGAGCAGTACTTC. Its translation: CASRGTWEGSYEQYF.

This rearrangement joins TRBV6-1 to TRBJ2-7; D is undetermined. Per germline, CDR1 MNHNS and CDR2 SASEGT. V was shortened by 1 base and J by 5 bases, with 12 bases between the two germline ends. The CDR3 runs 14 residues. The CDR3 protein is CASSEDVARDEQYF. DNA of the CDR3: TGTGCCAGCAGTGAAGATGTAGCACGGGACGAGCAGTACTTC.

The V gene is TRBV18, the J gene TRBJ2-2, with a possible D match to TRBD2 (5 bases). Germline V gene data show CDR1 as KGHSH and CDR2 as LQKENI. Trimming cost V 0 bases and J 7 bases, with 12 bases left between them. The CDR3 runs to 15 residues. The CDR3 loop is CASSPPEEIHGELFF. In DNA form, the CDR3 reads TGTGCCAGCTCACCACCGGAGGAAATCCACGGGGAGCTGTTTTTT.

The chain employs TRBV9 and TRBJ2-1; no clear D gene. The CDR3 totals 12 residues. CDR1 is SGDLS, CDR2 YYNGEE, per germline. Trimming cost V 1 base and J 8 bases, with 7 bases left between them. The CDR3 sequence is CASSVRVDEQFF. In nucleotides, the CDR3 is TGTGCCAGCAGCGTACGAGTGGATGAGCAGTTCTTC. Looking up the rest from reference TRBV9 and TRBJ2-1 gives the full variable domain: DSGVTQTPKHLITATGQRVTLRCSPRSGDLSVYWYQQSLDQGLQFLIQYYNGEERAKGNILERFSAQQFPDLHSELNLSSLELGDSALYFCASSVRVDEQFFGPGTRLTVL.

The rearrangement links TRBV7-9 to TRBJ2-1; 9 bases align to TRBD2. Trimming took 3 bases from V and 1 from J; bases not matched to a gene: 13. CDR1 is SEHNR and CDR2 is FQNEAQ in the germline V gene (reference sequence). The CDR3 covers 19 residues. The DNA for the CDR3 is TGTGCCAGCAGCTTGCCTAGCGGGGATGGGGTTGGATCCTACAATGAGCAGTTCTTC. It encodes CASSLPSGDGVGSYNEQFF.

CDR3 sequence reads: CASTKTGKISGANVLTF. As DNA, the CDR3 is TGTGCCAGCACAAAGACAGGGAAGATCTCTGGGGCCAACGTCCTGACTTTC. The genes are TRBV9 and TRBJ2-6, with 7 nucleotides matching TRBD1. The CDR3 is 17 amino acids. V was clipped by 6 bases and J by 0 bases; unmatched bases: 9. The germline V gene encodes CDR1 SGDLS and CDR2 YYNGEE.

The J gene is TRBJ2-4, the V gene TRBV28; TRBD2 is a possible D gene (6 bases). In germline, CDR1 is MDHEN, CDR2 SYDVKM. The CDR3 sequence is 15 residues long. With 6 bases removed from V and 3 bases from J, the gap between germline ends came to 15 bases. The chain's CDR3 is CASRDRSSVKNIQYF. DNA for the CDR3: TGTGCCAGCAGGGACCGGTCTAGCGTCAAAAACATTCAGTACTTC.

The CDR3 nucleotides are TGTGCCAGCAGAACCGGGACACTAAGCAATCAGCCCCAGCATTTT. Encoded protein: CASRTGTLSNQPQHF. V gene TRBV28 combines with J gene TRBJ1-5, with D perhaps matching TRBD1 (6 bases). The germline V gene encodes CDR1 MDHEN and CDR2 SYDVKM. Trimming took 6 bases from V and 1 from J, leaving 13 bases between them. This CDR3 is built from 15 residues.

CDR3 loop: CASSQSSGNQPQHF. In DNA, the CDR3 is TGCGCCAGCAGTCAATCTTCCGGGAATCAGCCCCAGCATTTT. V gene TRBV23-1 combines with J gene TRBJ1-5; no definite D call. TRBV23-1 is treated as an ORF (open reading frame) with a function not yet certain. CDR3 length equals 14 residues. Deletions cut 0 bases from V and 4 bases from J, with 7 bases between.

The J gene is TRBJ2-6, the V gene TRBV28, with a possible D match to TRBD2 (5 bases). This CDR3 is built from 18 residues. V lost 7 bases and J lost 3, with 22 bases in between. CDR1 MDHEN and CDR2 SYDVKM come from the germline V gene. CDR3: CASTTRTQPRIGANVLTF. As DNA, the CDR3 is TGTGCCAGCACCACAAGGACTCAACCCCGAATTGGGGCCAACGTCCTGACTTTC.

The chain links TRBV11-1 to TRBJ2-1; 11 bases agree with TRBD2. CDR1 and CDR2 from the germline V gene are SGHAT and FQDESV (reference sequence). Trimming removed 5 bases from V and 9 bases from J; junction bases left unmatched: 6. This CDR3 contains 14 residues. The CDR3 DNA is TGTGCCAGCAGCAGTACTAGCGGGAGTGGTGAGCAGTTCTTC. Its translation is CASSSTSGSGEQFF.

The rearrangement uses TRBV7-9 and TRBJ2-5; TRBD2 aligns across 8 bases. The closer fit of TRBJ2-7 to the DNA end suggests the J call may be wrong. Germline V gene sequence: CDR1 SEHNR, CDR2 FQNEAQ (reference sequence). The CDR3 consists of 12 residues. This CDR3 reads CASSSGGDEQYF. In DNA, the CDR3 is TGTGCCAGCAGCTCGGGGGGGGACGAGCAGTACTTC.

In DNA form, the CDR3 reads TGCGCCAGCAGCCCGGACAGTGAAAACTACGAGCAGTACTTC. It encodes CASSPDSENYEQYF. The chain is built from TRBV4-3 and TRBJ2-7; perhaps TRBD1 as D (6 bases). The CDR3 extends over 14 amino acids. Germline CDR1 is LGHNA and CDR2 is YSLEER. V was pared by 4 bases and J by 3 bases, with 13 bases between.

The chain is built from TRBV7-9 and TRBJ2-1; D is possibly TRBD2 (7 bases). The CDR3 extends over 12 amino acids. The V end was cut by 2 bases, the J end by 12 bases, with 11 bases between. From germline, CDR1 is SEHNR and CDR2 FQNEAQ (reference sequence). DNA for the CDR3: TGTGCCAGCAGCTTAAAGGGGGGGTTGCAGTTCTTC. Translating it yields CASSLKGGLQFF.

The CDR3 region has the DNA TGTGCCAGCAGCTCAGATACAGGAGTATCATCCTACGAGCAGTACTTC. Its translation: CASSSDTGVSSYEQYF. The V call is TRBV5-5, the J call TRBJ2-7; maybe TRBD1 (5 bases). Germline assignment: CDR1 SGHKS and CDR2 YYEKEE (reference sequence). V was cut by 3 bases and J by 1 base, with 17 bases left in between. The CDR3 extends over 16 amino acids.

The chain uses TRBV28 and TRBJ2-7; 11 bases map to TRBD1. The J segment lost 4 bases and the V segment lost 5 bases, leaving 10 bases of the junction unmatched. This CDR3 has 16 residues. Germline CDR1 reads MDHEN; CDR2 reads SYDVKM. In DNA form, the CDR3 reads TGTGCCAGCAGTCAACCTGGACAGGGGGCTTCGTACGAGCAGTACTTC. Translating it yields CASSQPGQGASYEQYF.

V is TRBV15 and J is TRBJ2-5; 10 positions agree with TRBD2. Per germline, CDR1 LNHNV and CDR2 YYDKDF (reference sequence). V shed 0 bases, J shed 4 bases, and the junction held 8 bases outside the gene matches. The CDR3 loop spans 17 amino acids. CDR3 in amino acids: CATSRDRAGGRVETQYF. The DNA for the CDR3 is TGTGCCACCAGCAGAGATCGAGCGGGGGGGCGGGTAGAGACCCAGTACTTC.

This chain uses TRBV9 with TRBJ1-1; D may be TRBD1 (5 bases). There are 17 residues in the CDR3. The V gene's germline CDR1 is SGDLS and CDR2 YYNGEE. V was shortened by 4 bases and J by 3 bases, with 22 bases between the two germline ends. The CDR3 bases are TGTGCCAGCAGCCCTCCGGGGGTCTTCCAAGGGGACACTGAAGCTTTCTTT. Translated: CASSPPGVFQGDTEAFF.

This clone has a single count. The V gene is TRBV7-3, the J gene TRBJ2-3, with no clear D. Trimming left V 1 base short and J 1 base short, with 6 bases between. CDR1 is SGHTA and CDR2 is FQGTGA in the germline V gene. This CDR3 contains 14 residues. The CDR3: CASSLSGGTDTQYF. DNA for the CDR3: TGTGCCAGCAGCTTAAGCGGTGGCACAGATACGCAGTATTTT.

The V gene is TRBV7-2, the J gene TRBJ1-2; D might be TRBD1 (6 bases). This CDR3 has 16 amino acids. V was shortened by 5 bases and J by 7 bases, with 23 bases between the two germline ends. CDR1 is SGHTA, CDR2 FQGNSA, per germline. CDR3 protein: CASSTRIGGGVFGYTF. The CDR3 DNA sequence: TGTGCCAGCAGCACCCGAATAGGGGGGGGCGTTTTTGGCTACACCTTC.

The rearrangement links TRBV6-4 to TRBJ2-1; the D gene is possibly TRBD2 (6 bases). V gave up 0 bases and J gave up 6 bases, with 12 bases separating them. The germline CDR1 and CDR2 sequences are MRHNA and SNTAGT. The CDR3 totals 15 residues. This chain's CDR3 is CASSDSGLHTNEQFF. CDR3 nucleotides: TGTGCCAGCAGTGACTCGGGACTCCACACCAATGAGCAGTTCTTC.